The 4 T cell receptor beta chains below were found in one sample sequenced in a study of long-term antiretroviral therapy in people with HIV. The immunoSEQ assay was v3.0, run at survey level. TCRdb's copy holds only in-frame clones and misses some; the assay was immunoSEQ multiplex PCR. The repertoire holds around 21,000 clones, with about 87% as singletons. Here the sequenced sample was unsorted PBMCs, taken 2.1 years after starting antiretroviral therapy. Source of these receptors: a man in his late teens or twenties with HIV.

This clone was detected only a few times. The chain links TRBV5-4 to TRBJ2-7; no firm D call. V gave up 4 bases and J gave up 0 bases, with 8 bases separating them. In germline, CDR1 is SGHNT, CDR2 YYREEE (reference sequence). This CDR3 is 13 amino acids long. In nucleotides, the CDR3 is TGTGCCAGCAGCCACAGCAGCTCCTACGAGCAGTACTTC. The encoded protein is CASSHSSSYEQYF.

In nucleotides, the CDR3 is TGTGCCAGTAGTCACCGGCAGGAAACAGATACGCAGTATTTT. Protein: CASSHRQETDTQYF. The chain carries TRBV19 and TRBJ2-3; D unresolved. CDR1 is LNHDA and CDR2 is SQIVND in the germline V gene (reference sequence). This CDR3 spans 14 amino acids. V lost 5 bases and J 3 bases, leaving 12 bases between the germline ends.

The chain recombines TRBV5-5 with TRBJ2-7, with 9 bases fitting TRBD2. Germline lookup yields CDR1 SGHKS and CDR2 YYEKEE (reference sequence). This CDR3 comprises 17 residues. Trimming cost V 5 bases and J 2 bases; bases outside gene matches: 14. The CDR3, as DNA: TGTGCCAGCAGGTTAAGCGGACTAGCGTTTCTCACCTACGAGCAGTACTTC. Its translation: CASRLSGLAFLTYEQYF.

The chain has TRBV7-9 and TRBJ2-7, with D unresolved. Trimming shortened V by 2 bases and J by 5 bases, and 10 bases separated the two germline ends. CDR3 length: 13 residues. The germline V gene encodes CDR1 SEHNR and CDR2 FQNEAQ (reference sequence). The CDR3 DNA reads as TGTGCCAGCAGCTTACACGAAAAGCACGAGCAGTACTTC. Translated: CASSLHEKHEQYF.